Shown below are 17 T cell receptor beta chains from a single sample sequenced in a study of vaccination effects on CD4 cells after COVID-19. Antigens for these TCRs are unknown. On approximately day 9 of culture, CD4+ T cells were separated out. This individual contracted SARS-CoV-2 between March and December 2020, as verified by PCR. Two-dose BNT162b2 or mRNA-1273 vaccination was given to participants. The assay was immunoSEQ multiplex PCR, and TCRdb's table has in-frame clones only and misses some. This sample yields roughly 30,000 clones, of which approximately 77% are seen a single time; under 8% belongs to the top ten. Sequencing used CD4+ T cells from PBMCs cultured without peptide, obtained after COVID-19 vaccination. The source is a human donor who had a prior SARS-CoV-2 infection.

CDR3 in amino acids: CASSLLQGRLNTEAFF. CDR3 in DNA: TGTGCCAGCAGCTTATTACAGGGCCGGTTGAACACTGAAGCTTTCTTT. The rearrangement joins TRBV7-9 to TRBJ1-1; weak D call: TRBD1 (6 bases). The germline V gene encodes CDR1 SEHNR and CDR2 FQNEAQ (reference sequence). The CDR3 is 16 residues long. V lost 2 bases to trimming and J lost 0 bases, with 13 bases between them.

The chain employs TRBV27 and TRBJ1-5; TRBD1 matches at 9 bases. Trimming took 6 bases from V and 6 from J; bases not matched to a gene: 12. The CDR3 length is 16 residues. Germline CDR1 MNHEY, CDR2 SMNVEV (reference sequence). CDR3 residues: CASRQSYRGPGQPQHF. In DNA form, the CDR3 reads TGTGCCAGCAGACAATCCTACAGGGGGCCCGGTCAGCCCCAGCATTTT.

The chain recombines TRBV30 with TRBJ2-2; D not resolved. The germline V gene encodes CDR1 GTSNPN and CDR2 SVGIG (reference sequence). The CDR3 extends over 14 amino acids. Trimming left V 0 bases short and J 6 bases short, with 11 bases between. The CDR3 sequence: CAWSVTAEPGELFF. The CDR3 DNA is TGTGCCTGGAGTGTAACAGCAGAACCCGGGGAGCTGTTTTTT. The complete variable domain, with remaining parts taken from reference TRBV30 and TRBJ2-2, reads SQTIHQWPATLVQPVGSPLSLECTVEGTSNPNLYWYRQAAGRGLQLLFYSVGIGQISSEVPQNLSASRPQDRQFILSSKKLLLSDSGFYLCAWSVTAEPGELFFGEGSRLTVL.

In this sample, this clone turned up a few times. The rearrangement links TRBV18 to TRBJ1-1; TRBD1 is a possible D gene (6 bases). The V end lost 4 bases, the J end lost 5 bases, and 17 bases lay between the germline ends. The germline CDR1 and CDR2 sequences are KGHSH and LQKENI. This CDR3 comprises 15 residues. CDR3 coding DNA: TGTGCCAGCTCACGCCACCCGACAGGCGAGACTGAAGCTTTCTTT. This gives the protein CASSRHPTGETEAFF.

This chain links TRBV5-4 with TRBJ2-7; D is unclear. CDR3 length: 15 amino acids. The germline gives CDR1 SGHNT, CDR2 YYREEE (reference sequence). The ends were cut back, 0 bases at V and 6 bases at J, with 16 bases in the middle. In DNA, the CDR3 is TGTGCCAGCAGCTTGGGTGGGCCTAGAGCAGGCGAGCAGTACTTC. Amino acids: CASSLGGPRAGEQYF.

This clone was seen a few times. DNA of the CDR3: TGCGCCAGCAGCCAAGTCTCCCAGGGTTTTGACAATGAGCAGTTCTTC. The encoded protein is CASSQVSQGFDNEQFF. The chain has TRBV4-1 and TRBJ2-1, with D possibly matching TRBD1 (5 bases). From germline, CDR1 is MGHRA and CDR2 YSYEKL. The CDR3 has 16 amino acids. Trimming stripped 1 base from V and 5 bases from J, with 15 bases between.

The J gene is TRBJ2-6, the V gene TRBV4-2; D gene uncertain. This CDR3 comprises 16 residues. V was clipped by 1 base and J by 0 bases, with 7 bases between them. Per the germline V gene, CDR1 is LGHNA and CDR2 is YNFKEQ. The CDR3 loop is CASSQGDPSGANVLTF. The DNA of the CDR3 is TGTGCCAGCAGCCAAGGAGACCCCTCTGGGGCCAACGTCCTGACTTTC.

V usage is TRBV10-3 and J usage is TRBJ2-3, with TRBD2 matching over 7 bases. V lost 5 bases to trimming and J lost 4 bases; unmatched junction nucleotides: 12. CDR1 is ENHRY, CDR2 SYGVKD, per germline. CDR3 length: 16 residues. The CDR3 loop reads CAISPGGLGSADTQYF. CDR3 DNA sequence: TGTGCCATCAGTCCCGGAGGACTAGGGAGTGCAGATACGCAGTATTTT.

The chain employs TRBV9 and TRBJ2-7; D may be TRBD1 (5 bases). The V gene's germline CDR1 is SGDLS and CDR2 YYNGEE. The CDR3 contains 12 residues. The ends were cut back, 6 bases at V and 6 bases at J, with 13 bases in the middle. This CDR3 reads CASTRDSLEQYF. CDR3 DNA sequence: TGTGCCAGCACCAGAGACAGCCTCGAGCAGTACTTC.

This chain connects TRBV2 to TRBJ1-2; 7 positions agree with TRBD1. The CDR3 sequence is 13 residues long. Germline V gene sequence: CDR1 SNHLY, CDR2 FYNNEI. Trimming took 6 bases from V and 8 from J; bases not matched to a gene: 9. This chain's CDR3 is CASSSETGTGYTF. The CDR3 DNA follows: TGTGCCAGCAGCTCGGAGACAGGGACCGGCTACACCTTC.

This clone was counted a few times. The rearrangement joins TRBV11-2 to TRBJ2-4; D gene ambiguous. This CDR3 is built from 12 residues. The V and J ends lost 0 bases and 7 bases respectively, with 4 bases between them. The germline gives CDR1 SGHAT, CDR2 FQNNGV. CDR3 sequence reads: CASSLESNIQYF. CDR3 nucleotides: TGTGCCAGCAGCTTAGAGTCTAACATTCAGTACTTC.

This chain connects TRBV6-2 or TRBV6-3 to TRBJ1-1; D possibly corresponds to TRBD1 (6 bases). The CDR3 is 16 amino acids. From germline, CDR1 is MNHEY and CDR2 SVGEGT. Trimming took off 0 bases at V and 0 bases at J, with 11 bases between the two ends. The CDR3 nucleotides read TGTGCCAGCAGTTACTCGACAGGAGACATGAACACTGAAGCTTTCTTT. Its protein product is CASSYSTGDMNTEAFF.

The rearrangement links TRBV30 to TRBJ2-4; 16 bases agree with TRBD2. CDR3 size: 16 residues. After removal of 2 bases from V and 10 bases from J, the junction contained 8 bases not matched to a gene. Germline CDR1 and CDR2: GTSNPN and SVGIG (reference sequence). The CDR3 DNA is TGTGCCTGGAGTTCGGGACTAGCGGGAGGGCCTGGGATTCAGTACTTC. Its translation: CAWSSGLAGGPGIQYF.

This rearrangement joins TRBV9 to TRBJ1-2; tentative D call: TRBD1 (5 bases). The V and J ends lost 0 bases and 7 bases respectively, with 10 bases between them. Germline values: CDR1 SGDLS, CDR2 YYNGEE. This CDR3 is 13 amino acids long. The CDR3 region is CASSVVWGSGYTF. The CDR3 coding sequence is TGTGCCAGCAGCGTAGTCTGGGGCTCTGGCTACACCTTC.

The chain is built from TRBV27 and TRBJ2-7, with 9 bases identical to TRBD2. Germline V gene lookup returns CDR1 MNHEY and CDR2 SMNVEV (reference sequence). Losses at the gene ends were 7 bases for V and 1 base for J; bases not matched to a gene: 5. The CDR3 extends over 14 amino acids. The CDR3 sequence: CASKRSGGSYEQYF. In DNA form, the CDR3 reads TGTGCCAGCAAGCGTAGCGGGGGTTCCTACGAGCAGTACTTC.

The V call is TRBV6-6, the J call TRBJ2-4, with D perhaps TRBD1 or TRBD2 (6 bases each). CDR3 length: 12 residues. V gave up 2 bases and J gave up 11 bases, with 10 bases separating them. CDR1 is MNHNY, CDR2 SVGAGI, per germline (reference sequence). CDR3 DNA sequence: TGTGCCAGCAGTTACCCAGGGGAGGTTCAGTACTTC. Translated: CASSYPGEVQYF.

The V gene is TRBV7-3, the J gene TRBJ1-2; the D gene is possibly TRBD1 (6 bases). This CDR3 has 13 residues. V was clipped by 5 bases and J by 2 bases, with 9 bases between them. Germline assignment: CDR1 SGHTA and CDR2 FQGTGA. CDR3 DNA: TGTGCCAGCAGCCCGGGACAAAACTATGGCTACACCTTC. This codes for CASSPGQNYGYTF.